The present T cell receptor (beta chain) was sequenced within a study of T cells in Graves' hyperthyroidism and ophthalmopathy (dated by TCRdb to between 2019 and 2020). For the wider study: Peripheral blood samples were taken at the time of initial diagnosis, prior to any treatment. The study also compared thyroid tissue and blood T-cell repertoires from five or six Graves' hyperthyroidism patients. A discovery cohort of approximately 97 patients, about 40 with Graves' ophthalmopathy and fewer than 65 with stable Graves' hyperthyroidism, was used to find distinguishing TCR V-J signatures. The 75 to 100 discovery patients were randomly split 7:3 into training and test sets. After blood sampling, hyperthyroidism patients were treated with methimazole at a starting dose of 30 mg daily, and ophthalmopathy patients were treated with high-dose intravenous methylprednisolone. An independent validation cohort of under 20 hyperthyroidism patients and some 15 patients who later progressed to ophthalmopathy tested prospective prediction of ophthalmopathy. According to the paper, TCR Vbeta CDR3 sequencing was carried out on some 140 peripheral blood samples, which came from under 50 ophthalmopathy, about 75 hyperthyroidism and about 17 progressor patients.

Beyond this particular receptor, the publication reports: In validation, the model predicted progression to ophthalmopathy a median of roughly six months before onset, with approximately 68% sensitivity and nearly 75% specificity. No statistical method was used to fix the sample size in advance, and group allocation was not hidden from the investigators. A model built on a 13 V-J signature distinguished ophthalmopathy from stable hyperthyroidism, reaching about 88% sensitivity and approximately 81% specificity in cross-validation and 80%/75% in testing. Most expanded thyroid clonotypes (frequency above 0.001) were also detected in blood, suggesting blood repertoires may reflect thyroid immune responses.

Comment on this clonotype: Its antigen is not yet known. Base qualities are missing; no much larger clone stands one base away.

Measured from the cysteine to the phenylalanine, the CDR3 is 15 residues long. Only the CDR3 DNA stays, 45 bases, in frame from base 1. From a lookup of the germline V gene, CDR1 and CDR2 are SQVTM and ANQGSEA. A distance of 14 bases separates the germline ends of V and J, which lose 5 bases and 0 bases respectively. Graves' hyperthyroidism was defined as stable when no progression to ophthalmopathy occurred over 18 months of follow-up. The hyperthyroidism patients were between 18 and 65 years old and newly diagnosed, with a disease duration of less than 2 months. The study excluded patients with uncontrolled infections, other autoimmune diseases, pregnancy or lactation. Clinical symptoms, serum thyroxine and TRAb, thyroid ultrasound, and orbital computed tomography formed the basis for the diagnoses. Ficoll-Paque density gradient centrifugation was used to isolate PBMCs from around 10 ml of fresh peripheral blood. Total RNA was extracted using Trizol reagent, and RNA quality was assessed on an Agilent 2100 Bioanalyzer.

TCR beta CDR3 regions were amplified from RNA transcripts. The TCR CDR3 was subjected to a first round of RT-PCR using the HTBI primer set and the Qiagen OneStep RT-PCR kit. Libraries were constructed in a second round of multiplex PCR, after which size selection and purification were performed. The libraries were sequenced on an Illumina HiSeq2000 using paired-end 100 bp reads. The study's processing was this. SOAPnuke was used to process the raw data, throwing out any read that contained adapters or uncalled bases, had a mean Phred below 15, or lacked an exact constant-primer or identifier match. COPE v1.2.5 was used to merge the high-quality paired reads, and each unique nucleotide sequence was defined as a clonotype. MiTCR v1.1 was used to align clonotypes to the IMGT TRBV, TRBD and TRBJ reference segments. The analysis included only V-J combinations with a frequency above 0.0001, which together covered about 99% of the repertoires. A TCS score was defined as the ratio between F50 (clonal expansion) and ExV (chaos), using BLOSUM62-based TCRdist between CDR3 peptides within each V-J. Welch's t-statistics and random forest reduced around 550 V-J features to fewer than 15, which were used in a naive Bayes classifier (R e1071). TCRdb redid the processing of the public reads, applying fastp at Q25 and MiXCR, and retained in-frame beta chains. Records with the same CDR3 protein are collapsed into one entry carrying the most frequent genes and DNA. In this record, the V and J calls reflect TCRdb's handling and not the investigators' own analysis. This sample comprises around 450,000 distinct CDR3 sequences, around a sixth of them detected only once. The ten top clones hold about 14% of the sample.

This receptor was taken from a woman younger than 30 with Graves' hyperthyroidism. The chain is assembled from TRBV29-1 and TRBJ1-5; a weak D assignment points to TRBD1 (6 bases agree). The specimen was blood. The DNA reads as follows: TGCAGCGTTATGTTGCAGGACAGTAGCAATCAGCCCCAGCATTTT. Its protein reads: CSVMLQDSSNQPQHF.